This TCR beta chain originates from a study of T cell responses to AZD1222 COVID-19 vaccine. Deletions cut 3 bases from V and 6 bases from J, with 14 bases between. There are 14 residues in the CDR3. From germline, CDR1 is LNHDA and CDR2 SQIVND (reference sequence). Study results and caveats: Donors in the cohort were predominantly white British and more often female, and clonal diversity was possibly underestimated. Elevations in Spike-specific TCR breadth and depth followed administration of two AZD1222 doses. None of the repertoires were sampled until the peak T cell response had passed. Across the whole spike, CD4 TCRs peaked at regions 160-218 and 743-854.

A remark on this clone: Its antigen is currently unknown.

Only in-frame clones appear in the TCRdb table, and some are missing; sequencing was by immunoSEQ multiplex PCR. The sample shows about 110,000 clones, about nine tenths of them seen only once. The source of this sequence is an adult in good health. The chain links TRBV19 to TRBJ1-1; D is unclear. The specimen was peripheral blood, collected on day 0 of AZD1222 vaccination. The CDR3 nucleotides read TGTGCCAGTAGTATTTACGGGGAGTCCGCTGAAGCTTTCTTT. Amino acids: CASSIYGESAEAFF.